This TCR beta chain was sequenced in a study of PD-1 blockade in classical Hodgkin lymphoma. Whole-study findings and limits: Why repertoires differed is undefined; disease activity or prior therapy possibly contributed.

The table came from immunoSEQ multiplex PCR; TCRdb's copy has only in-frame clones and leaves some out. Of roughly 51,000 clones listed, around 76% are singletons. Stated time point: cycle 4 day 1 (C4D1), after around six weeks of nivolumab. Every one of the patients relapsed after autologous stem cell transplantation (brentuximab vedotin exposure was variable). Of note for this clone: The antigen remains undetermined.

Trimming cost V 5 bases and J 7 bases, with 23 bases left between them. Germline V CDR1 and CDR2: LNHDA, SQIVND (reference sequence). This CDR3 spans 16 amino acids. Sample: peripheral blood mononuclear cells (PBMCs), taken before the fourth cycle of nivolumab. This sequence joins TRBV19 and TRBJ1-1; D not certain. The receptor's source is a human donor with classical Hodgkin lymphoma. The DNA for the CDR3 is TGTGCCAGTAGTGCCCGGATATCTTGGTCCTCCCTTGAAGCTTTCTTT. This encodes CASSARISWSSLEAFF.